Following are 5 T cell receptor beta chains from one sample sequenced in a study of identical twins. TCRdb independently ran MiXCR on the 5' RACE reads; one entry per CDR3 protein. This sample carries 500,000 to 650,000 distinct CDR3 sequences, about 22% of them seen once, and the ten largest clones take approximately 0.48%. These data are also associated with another study on yellow fever vaccine responses in identical twins.

The source material was CD4+ T cells sorted from blood. Receptor source: a woman younger than 30 in good health.

This chain uses TRBV12-3 or TRBV12-4 with TRBJ1-1; D not resolved. The CDR3 has 14 amino acids. V was clipped by 2 bases and J by 2 bases, with 9 bases between them. The CDR3 is CASSLSLTNTEAFF. As DNA, the CDR3 is TGTGCCAGCAGTTTATCTTTGACCAACACTGAAGCTTTCTTT.

This clonotype has ten or more counts. The germline gene is not matched at one end of the junction; a read error may be the cause. J is TRBJ1-2 and V is TRBV3-1; D might be TRBD1 (5 bases). The CDR3 has 13 residues. The germline CDR1 and CDR2 sequences are LGHDT and YNNKEL (reference sequence). CDR3 nucleotides: TGCGCCAGCAGCCAGGGCAGCAACTATGGCTACACCTTC. It is translated as CASSQGSNYGYTF.

This clonotype has only a few counts. V usage is TRBV24-1 and J usage is TRBJ2-3, with 14 bases lining up with TRBD2. This CDR3 has 17 residues. V dropped 4 bases and J dropped 6; count of bases not matched to a gene: 8. Germline V gene sequence: CDR1 KGHDR, CDR2 SFDVKD. The CDR3 here is CATSDPGLAGGRDTQYF. CDR3 in DNA: TGTGCCACCAGTGACCCCGGACTAGCGGGAGGCCGGGATACGCAGTATTTT.

This clonotype was detected once. The V gene is TRBV10-2, the J gene TRBJ2-7; 13 bases agree with TRBD2. Per germline, CDR1 WSHSY and CDR2 SAAADI. This CDR3 spans 16 amino acids. V dropped 5 bases and J dropped 4; count of bases not matched to a gene: 8. The CDR3 loop reads CASSYRELAGGYEQYF. The CDR3, as DNA: TGCGCCAGCAGTTACAGGGAACTAGCGGGAGGGTACGAGCAGTACTTC.

The V and J genes are TRBV9 and TRBJ2-2; 7 bases match TRBD2. Trimming at V came to 0 bases and at J to 2 bases, leaving 4 bases not matched to a gene. This CDR3 contains 16 residues. Germline V gene sequence: CDR1 SGDLS, CDR2 YYNGEE. The CDR3 nucleotides are TGTGCCAGCAGCGTAGTGGGAGGGATAAACACCGGGGAGCTGTTTTTT. Protein product: CASSVVGGINTGELFF.